These 29 T cell receptor beta chains were sequenced from one sample in a study of T cell responses to AZD1222 COVID-19 vaccine. Here immunoSEQ multiplex PCR was the method, and the copy in TCRdb shows in-frame clones only, minus some. The repertoire consists of just over 150,000 clones, with 90% occurring once and the leading ten covering approximately 2%. The sequences come from peripheral blood, collected on day 0 of AZD1222 vaccination. The receptor source for this set is an adult in good health.

The V and J genes are TRBV6-5 and TRBJ1-6; D may be TRBD1 (6 bases). Germline V gene lookup returns CDR1 MNHEY and CDR2 SVGAGI. The CDR3 sequence is 16 residues long. V lost 0 bases and J 1 base, leaving 7 bases between the germline ends. The CDR3 reads CASSYSGASYNSPLHF. The CDR3 nucleotides are TGTGCCAGCAGTTACTCGGGGGCTTCCTATAATTCACCCCTCCACTTT.

The chain recombines TRBV7-2 with TRBJ2-1; 7 bases line up with TRBD1. The germline V gene encodes CDR1 SGHTA and CDR2 FQGNSA. The CDR3 sequence is 17 residues long. Trimming at V came to 1 base and at J to 2 bases, leaving 8 bases not matched to a gene. The CDR3 nucleotides are TGTGCCAGCAGCTTAGGAACCGGGACAGCAACCTACAATGAGCAGTTCTTC. Translating gives CASSLGTGTATYNEQFF.

This chain joins TRBV10-3 and TRBJ1-1, with a possible D match to TRBD1 (6 bases). V lost 4 bases and J lost 3, with 12 bases in between. The CDR3 spans 14 residues. CDR1 and CDR2 from the germline V gene are ENHRY and SYGVKD. CDR3 region: CAISGGAADTEAFF. CDR3 sequence (DNA): TGTGCCATCAGTGGGGGGGCGGCGGACACTGAAGCTTTCTTT.

The chain links TRBV7-9 to TRBJ2-1; a possible D gene is TRBD1 (6 bases). Per the germline V gene, CDR1 is SEHNR and CDR2 is FQNEAQ (reference sequence). This CDR3 contains 16 residues. Trimming removed 2 bases from V and 4 bases from J, with 15 bases in between. The DNA of the CDR3 is TGTGCCAGCAGCTTACGATGGGGGCTCGCGTACAATGAGCAGTTCTTC. Its protein product is CASSLRWGLAYNEQFF.

The genes are TRBV3-1 (or the pseudogene TRBV3-2) and TRBJ2-5; D is ambiguous. V lost 0 bases and J lost 5, with 13 bases in between. The germline V gene has CDR1 LGHDT and CDR2 YNNKEL (reference sequence). The CDR3 runs to 15 residues. CDR3 region: CASSQDLMVLETQYF. In DNA form, the CDR3 reads TGTGCCAGCAGCCAAGATCTGATGGTCCTGGAGACCCAGTACTTC.

The genes are TRBV30 and TRBJ1-5; D gene ambiguous. Germline CDR1 and CDR2: GTSNPN and SVGIG (reference sequence). Trimming removed 0 bases at V and 2 bases at J, with 5 bases between. This CDR3 is built from 13 residues. CDR3 loop: CAWSVNGNQPQHF. In DNA form, the CDR3 reads TGTGCCTGGAGTGTGAATGGCAATCAGCCCCAGCATTTT.

This clone was picked up a small number of times. The V gene is TRBV28, the J gene TRBJ1-2; unclear D gene. The CDR3 sequence is 13 residues long. Germline-derived CDR1 and CDR2 are MDHEN and SYDVKM. Between the trimmed V and J ends, which lost 7 bases and 3 bases, there was a span of 12 bases. The chain's CDR3 is CASNPGTHYGYTF. The CDR3 DNA follows: TGTGCCAGCAACCCAGGCACTCACTATGGCTACACCTTC.

This chain connects TRBV20-1 to TRBJ2-5; D gene uncertain. CDR1 and CDR2 from the germline V gene are DFQATT and SNEGSKA (reference sequence). This CDR3 has 12 amino acids. Trimming removed 3 bases at V and 6 bases at J, with 11 bases between. The CDR3 region is CSASLLGKTQYF. CDR3 sequence (DNA): TGCAGTGCTAGTCTGTTGGGGAAGACCCAGTACTTC.

V and J are TRBV7-2 and TRBJ2-2; D gene unclear. CDR3 size: 15 residues. Germline V CDR1 and CDR2: SGHTA, FQGNSA. V was shortened by 1 base and J by 2 bases, with 8 bases between the two germline ends. CDR3 bases: TGTGCCAGCAGCTTAGGGGTGGCTAACACCGGGGAGCTGTTTTTT. This sequence encodes CASSLGVANTGELFF.

In its sample, this clone was seen once. J is TRBJ2-5 and V is TRBV6-2 or TRBV6-3; no clear D. The CDR3 consists of 13 residues. V gave up 6 bases and J gave up 7 bases, with 15 bases separating them. From germline, CDR1 is MNHEY and CDR2 SVGEGT. The CDR3 sequence is CASSQNEMATQYF. CDR3 DNA: TGTGCCAGCAGCCAAAATGAGATGGCGACCCAGTACTTC.

This clone was recorded a few times. The CDR3 sequence is CASSRSGSTGELFF. The CDR3 nucleotides are TGTGCCAGCAGTAGAAGTGGGAGCACCGGGGAGCTGTTTTTT. The gene calls are TRBV2 and TRBJ2-2, with D maybe TRBD2 (5 bases). The V end was cut by 5 bases, the J end by 4 bases, with 11 bases between. Germline lookup yields CDR1 SNHLY and CDR2 FYNNEI. The CDR3 runs 14 residues.

The chain couples TRBV5-8 to TRBJ1-1; 7 positions agree with TRBD1. This CDR3 contains 15 residues. Germline V CDR1 and CDR2: SGHTS, YDEGEE. J was trimmed by 4 bases and V by 4 bases; bases with no gene match: 10. CDR3 residues: CASSRRQGAGTEAFF. The CDR3 DNA reads TGTGCCAGCAGCAGGCGACAGGGTGCAGGCACTGAAGCTTTCTTT.

The chain recombines TRBV7-2 with TRBJ1-1; D is unclear. With 5 bases removed from V and 3 bases from J, the gap between germline ends came to 13 bases. Germline CDR1 SGHTA, CDR2 FQGNSA. The CDR3 is 14 residues long. The DNA of the CDR3 is TGTGCCAGCAGCATAACCCAGAGATACACTGAAGCTTTCTTT. As protein: CASSITQRYTEAFF.

The chain employs TRBV7-9 and TRBJ2-3; no reliable D call. Germline V lookup: CDR1 SEHNR, CDR2 FQNEAQ (reference sequence). CDR3 length equals 15 residues. Trimming took off 5 bases at V and 0 bases at J, with 12 bases between the two ends. The CDR3 nucleotides read TGTGCCAGCAGCCCGACGCGTGGTAGCACAGATACGCAGTATTTT. Protein: CASSPTRGSTDTQYF.

The table lists this clone with a count of one. The chain has TRBV19 and TRBJ2-7; no firm D call. CDR3 length equals 15 residues. V was trimmed by 5 bases and J by 7 bases, leaving 21 bases between them. Germline assignment: CDR1 LNHDA and CDR2 SQIVND (reference sequence). The CDR3 is CASSQGFWGSAEQYF. CDR3 DNA: TGTGCCAGTAGTCAAGGATTCTGGGGATCTGCTGAGCAGTACTTC.

This sequence joins TRBV4-3 and TRBJ2-1; 14 nucleotides line up with TRBD2. Per the germline V gene, CDR1 is LGHNA and CDR2 is YSLEER. Trimming cost V 3 bases and J 5 bases; bases outside gene matches: 3. The length of the CDR3 is 16 residues. The DNA for the CDR3 is TGCGCCAGCAGCCAGATGGGACTAGCGGGAGACAATGAGCAGTTCTTC. Amino acid sequence: CASSQMGLAGDNEQFF.

The chain carries TRBV28 and TRBJ1-1; D possibly corresponds to TRBD1 (6 bases). Germline lookup yields CDR1 MDHEN and CDR2 SYDVKM. Between the trimmed V and J ends, which lost 6 bases and 7 bases, there was a span of 12 bases. This CDR3 has 12 amino acids. The CDR3 loop reads CASRLGGSEAFF. The CDR3 coding sequence is TGTGCCAGCAGGCTAGGGGGAAGTGAAGCTTTCTTT.

The chain couples TRBV6-1 to TRBJ2-7, with 10 bases that match TRBD1. The CDR3 has 16 amino acids. Trimming at V came to 4 bases and at J to 5 bases, leaving 11 bases not matched to a gene. CDR1 and CDR2 (germline): MNHNS, SASEGT. The CDR3 here is CASSGWHDRGLHEQYF. CDR3 DNA: TGTGCCAGCAGTGGGTGGCATGACAGGGGGCTCCACGAGCAGTACTTC.

The gene calls are TRBV5-1 and TRBJ2-1, with D perhaps matching TRBD2 (5 bases). This CDR3 is built from 15 residues. Trimming removed 4 bases at V and 0 bases at J, with 11 bases between. The germline V gene encodes CDR1 SGHRS and CDR2 YFSETQ. The CDR3 sequence: CASSVIGSSYNEQFF. CDR3 nucleotides: TGCGCCAGCAGCGTAATAGGGAGCTCCTACAATGAGCAGTTCTTC.

The rearrangement joins TRBV9 to TRBJ2-3, with D possibly being TRBD1 or TRBD2 (5 bases each). V lost 4 bases to trimming and J lost 3 bases, with 12 bases between them. The CDR3 length is 14 residues. CDR1 SGDLS and CDR2 YYNGEE come from the germline V gene. The CDR3 bases are TGTGCCAGCAGCCCTAGCCAGGGAACAGATACGCAGTATTTT. The encoded protein is CASSPSQGTDTQYF.

This clone appeared a single time. The gene calls are TRBV7-2 and TRBJ2-5, with 12 bases aligning to TRBD1. V gave up 3 bases and J gave up 5 bases; unmatched junction bases: 10. The CDR3 is 17 residues long. Germline loops: CDR1 SGHTA, CDR2 FQGNSA. The CDR3 loop is CASSLGRDRGLRETQYF. The CDR3 bases are TGTGCCAGCAGCTTGGGCCGGGACAGGGGGCTTCGGGAGACCCAGTACTTC.

This chain joins TRBV16 and TRBJ2-7; 7 bases are shared with TRBD1. CDR1 is KGHSY, CDR2 FQNENV, per germline. The CDR3 extends over 14 amino acids. After removal of 3 bases from V and 4 bases from J, the junction contained 6 bases not matched to a gene. CDR3 bases: TGTGCCAGCAGCCACGGGACAGAGCCTTACGAGCAGTACTTC. This translates into CASSHGTEPYEQYF.

The V gene is TRBV7-6, the J gene TRBJ2-5; D not certain. V lost 1 base, J lost 5 bases, and 11 bases lay in between. The germline CDR1 and CDR2 sequences are SGHVS and FNYEAQ. This CDR3 comprises 14 residues. In DNA form, the CDR3 reads TGTGCCAGCAGCTTAGTTACTGATGGGGAGACCCAGTACTTC. Translated: CASSLVTDGETQYF.

This chain connects TRBV7-2 to TRBJ1-2, with 7 bases aligning to TRBD1. The CDR3 consists of 13 residues. Per the germline V gene, CDR1 is SGHTA and CDR2 is FQGNSA. V lost 1 base and J lost 7; bases outside the gene matches: 3. CDR3 amino acids: CASSLGQGLGYTF. The CDR3 nucleotides read TGTGCCAGCAGCTTAGGACAGGGACTTGGCTACACCTTC.

This chain joins TRBV27 and TRBJ2-1; D is undetermined. Germline values: CDR1 MNHEY, CDR2 SMNVEV (reference sequence). V shed 5 bases and J shed 0 bases, with 8 bases lying between them. This CDR3 region has 14 residues. DNA for the CDR3: TGTGCCAGCAGTACCACCAGCTCCTACAATGAGCAGTTCTTC. Protein product: CASSTTSSYNEQFF.

Points on this clone: Other DNA variants within this sample encode the same CDR3. The chain joins TRBV28 to TRBJ1-2; D is uncertain. V lost 3 bases to trimming and J lost 5 bases, with 4 bases between them. The CDR3 has 11 residues. Germline CDR1 and CDR2: MDHEN and SYDVKM. This CDR3 is CASSFGYGYTF. CDR3 DNA sequence: TGTGCCAGCAGTTTCGGATATGGCTACACCTTC.

This clone was observed once. The chain joins TRBV7-2 to TRBJ2-3, with 7 bases aligning to TRBD1. Germline V CDR1 and CDR2: SGHTA, FQGNSA. Losses at the gene ends were 7 bases for V and 0 bases for J; bases not matched to a gene: 7. The CDR3 contains 15 residues. CDR3 region: CASNAGTASTDTQYF. DNA for the CDR3: TGTGCCAGCAACGCCGGGACAGCTAGCACAGATACGCAGTATTTT.

The chain combines TRBV28 with TRBJ2-7; the D gene is possibly TRBD1 (6 bases). The V end was cut by 3 bases, the J end by 6 bases, with 15 bases between. The CDR3 has 14 amino acids. Germline V gives CDR1 MDHEN, CDR2 SYDVKM. In DNA, the CDR3 is TGTGCCAGCAGTTTCGGGCAGGGCAGGGGCGAGCAGTACTTC. This codes for CASSFGQGRGEQYF.

This clone came up a few times. The genes are TRBV28 and TRBJ1-6; TRBD1 matches 9 bases. V shed 5 bases, J shed 10 bases, and the junction held 9 bases outside the gene matches. Germline loops: CDR1 MDHEN, CDR2 SYDVKM. The CDR3 runs to 15 residues. In DNA, the CDR3 is TGTGCCAGCAGTCCCGGGACAGGGAAGAAATCACCCCTCCACTTT. Translation: CASSPGTGKKSPLHF.